The next 22 T cell receptor beta chains were all read from a single sample in a study of blood T cells in healthy people across ages. A second about 6 to 12 cycle PCR used barcoded and J-beta primers. TCRdb reprocessed the 5' RACE reads via MiXCR and lists one record per CDR3 protein. The table shows over 1,500,000 distinct CDR3 sequences, with 49% occurring only once. Sample: blood. The receptor set was obtained from a middle-aged woman in good health.

The chain carries TRBV7-2 and TRBJ1-2; 9 bases fit TRBD1. V gave up 1 base and J gave up 3 bases; unmatched junction bases: 6. Germline CDR1 is SGHTA and CDR2 is FQGNSA. The CDR3 is made up of 16 amino acids. CDR3 in amino acids: CASSLGGTGWHYGYTF. In DNA form, the CDR3 reads TGTGCCAGCAGCTTAGGGGGGACAGGGTGGCACTATGGCTACACCTTC.

CDR3 residues: CASSLATGQTPLIETQYF. CDR3 sequence (DNA): TGTGCCAGCAGTTTAGCGACCGGACAGACACCGTTGATAGAGACCCAGTACTTC. This chain connects TRBV12-3 or TRBV12-4 to TRBJ2-4; TRBD1 might be the D (6 bases). The J call may be wrong; the DNA end is better matched by TRBJ2-5. The CDR3 totals 18 residues.

This clonotype appeared a few times. The V call is TRBV6-1, the J call TRBJ1-2; D might be TRBD1 (6 bases). The CDR3 extends over 15 amino acids. In germline, CDR1 is MNHNS, CDR2 SASEGT. The germline V and J ends were trimmed by 4 bases and 5 bases, with 17 bases remaining between them. The CDR3: CASSAMEGGRYGYTF. The CDR3 DNA sequence: TGTGCCAGCAGTGCCATGGAGGGGGGGAGGTATGGCTACACCTTC.

The J gene is TRBJ2-1, the V gene TRBV20-1; D possibly matches TRBD1 or TRBD2 (5 bases each). V was trimmed by 2 bases and J by 0 bases, leaving 14 bases between them. Germline V CDR1 and CDR2: DFQATT, SNEGSKA (reference sequence). The CDR3 spans 16 residues. The CDR3 sequence: CSARLGRTSSYNEQFF. CDR3 nucleotides: TGCAGTGCTAGACTGGGACGGACGAGCTCCTACAATGAGCAGTTCTTC.

V and J are TRBV7-8 and TRBJ1-2; D gene unclear. Germline values: CDR1 SGHVS, CDR2 FQNEAQ. Trimming took 0 bases from V and 7 from J, leaving 12 bases between them. This CDR3 contains 14 residues. The CDR3 DNA sequence: TGTGCCAGCAGCTTAGCGGAACAACACGGTGGCTACACCTTC. Protein: CASSLAEQHGGYTF. Full variable domain (rest looked up from reference TRBV7-8 and TRBJ1-2): GAGVSQSPRYKVAKRGQDVALRCDPISGHVSLFWYQQALGQGPEFLTYFQNEAQLDKSGLPSDRFFAERPEGSVSTLKIQRTQQEDSAVYLCASSLAEQHGGYTFGSGTRLTVV.

This chain links TRBV6-5 with TRBJ2-1; D gene ambiguous. The V end was cut by 10 bases, the J end by 7 bases, with 17 bases between. There are 13 residues in the CDR3. CDR1 MNHEY and CDR2 SVGAGI come from the germline V gene. The CDR3 DNA sequence: TGTGCCACTCGACTCACCCAGAGGAATGAGCAGTTCTTC. It translates to CATRLTQRNEQFF.

V usage is TRBV20-1 and J usage is TRBJ2-7; D is perhaps TRBD2 (6 bases). The CDR3 sequence is 13 residues long. V shed 5 bases and J shed 3 bases, with 14 bases lying between them. Germline V lookup: CDR1 DFQATT, CDR2 SNEGSKA (reference sequence). Written as DNA, the CDR3 is TGCAGTGCTGGGGAGGTGTCACTCTACGAGCAGTACTTC. Encoded protein: CSAGEVSLYEQYF.

The sample holds a few counts of this clonotype. V usage is TRBV29-1 and J usage is TRBJ1-2; D is perhaps TRBD1 (6 bases). The CDR3 extends over 17 amino acids. Trimming took off 8 bases at V and 0 bases at J, with 25 bases between the two ends. Germline V gene data show CDR1 as SQVTM and CDR2 as ANQGSEA. Here the CDR3 reads CSIHRPERDKANYGYTF. The CDR3 DNA sequence: TGCAGCATACACCGACCCGAGCGGGACAAAGCTAACTATGGCTACACCTTC.

This chain connects TRBV6-1 to TRBJ2-7; no definite D call. The CDR3 spans 13 residues. The germline V gene has CDR1 MNHNS and CDR2 SASEGT. V was clipped by 7 bases and J by 1 base, with 11 bases between them. The CDR3 DNA reads TGTGCCAGCAACAAGCAGGATTCCTACGAGCAGTACTTC. Translating gives CASNKQDSYEQYF.

The rearrangement joins TRBV9 to TRBJ2-7; 8 nucleotides match TRBD2. V shed 0 bases and J 3 bases; nucleotides not matched to a gene: 5. The CDR3 length is 15 residues. CDR1 and CDR2 from the germline V gene are SGDLS and YYNGEE. The CDR3 coding sequence is TGTGCCAGCAGCGTAGCTTCGGGGGGGTACTACGAGCAGTACTTC. This gives the protein CASSVASGGYYEQYF.

V and J are TRBV13 and TRBJ2-4, with 9 bases aligning to TRBD1. CDR3 length equals 16 residues. The V segment lost 9 bases and the J segment 0 bases; nucleotides outside the gene matches: 9. Germline V lookup: CDR1 PRHDT, CDR2 FYEKMQ (reference sequence). CDR3 nucleotides: TGTGCCAGTGGACGGGGACAGGGACTAGCCAAAAACATTCAGTACTTC. Protein: CASGRGQGLAKNIQYF.

Only a few counts were recorded for this clonotype. This chain connects TRBV7-2 to TRBJ2-5; TRBD1 aligns across 8 bases. The J call is in doubt because the DNA end fits TRBJ2-7 better. The germline V gene encodes CDR1 SGHTA and CDR2 FQGNSA. The CDR3 length is 15 residues. The CDR3 sequence: CASSLMAGGEDEQYF. CDR3 coding DNA: TGTGCCAGCAGCTTAATGGCAGGGGGCGAGGACGAGCAGTACTTC.

The chain uses TRBV19 and TRBJ2-1, with unresolved D. Trimming left V 7 bases short and J 9 bases short, with 10 bases between. The CDR3 spans 11 residues. Looked up from germline, CDR1 is LNHDA and CDR2 is SQIVND (reference sequence). The CDR3 nucleotides read TGTGCCAGTACCAGGACGACTGAGCAGTTCTTC. Amino acids: CASTRTTEQFF.

The gene calls are TRBV18 and TRBJ2-3; 11 bases are shared with TRBD2. The CDR3 has 16 amino acids. Trimming cost V 2 bases and J 3 bases; bases outside gene matches: 4. Germline V CDR1 and CDR2: KGHSH, LQKENI. The CDR3 DNA reads as TGTGCCAGCTCACCAGTGGGACTAGCGGTAACAGATACGCAGTATTTT. Translated: CASSPVGLAVTDTQYF. Full variable domain (outside the CDR3, taken from reference TRBV18 and TRBJ2-3): NAGVMQNPRHLVRRRGQEARLRCSPMKGHSHVYWYRQLPEEGLKFMVYLQKENIIDESGMPKERFSAEFPKEGPSILRIQQVVRGDSAAYFCASSPVGLAVTDTQYFGPGTRLTVL.

This clonotype was found once. The V call is TRBV20-1, the J call TRBJ1-1; D unresolved. V was shortened by 6 bases and J by 6 bases, with 20 bases between the two germline ends. The germline V gene encodes CDR1 DFQATT and CDR2 SNEGSKA (reference sequence). The CDR3 extends over 14 amino acids. The CDR3 coding sequence is TGCAGTGCATACGGGCCCCCGGTTAATTCTGAAGCTTTCTTT. Translating gives CSAYGPPVNSEAFF.

This chain links TRBV27 with TRBJ2-5; TRBD1 aligns across 7 bases. Matching the DNA end better, TRBJ2-7 makes the J call doubtful. The V gene's germline CDR1 is MNHEY and CDR2 SMNVEV (reference sequence). The CDR3 contains 15 residues. CDR3 region: CASSPWSTGIGEQYF. As DNA, the CDR3 is TGTGCCAGCAGTCCATGGTCGACAGGGATCGGCGAGCAGTACTTC.

This clonotype was counted a few times. The genes are TRBV5-1 and TRBJ2-4, with 10 positions matching TRBD1. Losses at the gene ends were 2 bases for V and 0 bases for J; bases not matched to a gene: 8. Germline CDR1 reads SGHRS; CDR2 reads YFSETQ. The CDR3 runs to 18 residues. This CDR3 is CASSFADRGVLAKNIQYF. DNA of the CDR3: TGCGCCAGCAGCTTCGCGGACAGGGGGGTCCTAGCCAAAAACATTCAGTACTTC.

This clonotype was detected ten times or more. CDR3 region: CASSQGTGGSYEQYF. CDR3 coding DNA: TGCGCCAGCAGCCAGGGGACAGGGGGCTCCTACGAGCAGTACTTC. The rearrangement joins TRBV4-3 to TRBJ2-7, with 11 bases lining up with TRBD1. After removal of 3 bases from V and 0 bases from J, the junction contained 1 base not matched to a gene. The length of the CDR3 is 15 residues. Looked up from germline, CDR1 is LGHNA and CDR2 is YSLEER.

The chain has TRBV4-2 and TRBJ2-5; D gene unclear. The length of the CDR3 is 14 residues. Trimming took off 3 bases at V and 0 bases at J, with 8 bases between the two ends. Looked up from germline, CDR1 is LGHNA and CDR2 is YNFKEQ. This CDR3 is CASSQRTYQETQYF. Written as DNA, the CDR3 is TGTGCCAGCAGCCAGAGGACCTACCAAGAGACCCAGTACTTC.

This clonotype came up a few times. The chain uses TRBV6-2 or TRBV6-3 and TRBJ2-5; 8 nucleotides agree with TRBD1. Germline V CDR1 and CDR2: MNHEY, SVGEGT. This CDR3 is built from 15 residues. V was clipped by 5 bases and J by 3 bases; unmatched bases: 8. CDR3 sequence: CASSVDRVKKETQYF. CDR3 sequence (DNA): TGTGCCAGCAGTGTGGACAGGGTAAAGAAAGAGACCCAGTACTTC.

Only a few counts were recorded for this clonotype. The chain has TRBV4-3 and TRBJ2-3, with 14 positions matching TRBD2. The germline CDR1 and CDR2 sequences are LGHNA and YSLEER. V shed 4 bases, J shed 0 bases, and the junction held 12 bases outside the gene matches. The CDR3 covers 20 residues. The CDR3 region is CASSPHGLAGGDPSTDTQYF. The CDR3, as DNA: TGCGCCAGCAGCCCCCACGGACTAGCGGGGGGCGATCCTAGCACAGATACGCAGTATTTT.

The rearrangement joins TRBV10-3 to TRBJ2-1; perhaps TRBD2 as D (5 bases). The J call is in doubt because the DNA end fits TRBJ2-7 better. Germline V gives CDR1 ENHRY, CDR2 SYGVKD. The CDR3 spans 15 residues. The CDR3 is CAISESGGSYNEQYF. The CDR3 coding sequence is TGTGCCATCAGTGAAAGCGGAGGCTCCTACAATGAGCAGTACTTC.